The 16 T cell receptor beta chains listed next were all sequenced from one sample in a study of T cells in Graves' hyperthyroidism and ophthalmopathy (dated by TCRdb to about 2019). Library preparation employed multiplex PCR. Sequencing instrument: Illumina HiSeq 2000. The TCR beta CDR3 regions were amplified from the RNA transcripts. For the first round of RT-PCR on the TCR CDR3, the HTBI primer set was used together with the Qiagen OneStep RT-PCR kit. TCRdb redid the processing of the public reads, applying fastp at Q25 and MiXCR, and retained in-frame beta chains. Merged by CDR3 protein, the rows form single entries marked with the most common genes and DNA. The sample table contains roughly 250,000 distinct CDR3 sequences; only one count was recorded for approximately 21% of them. In total, the top ten clones hold 50% to 75% of the sample. Input material: blood. Receptors originate from a man younger than 40 with Graves' ophthalmopathy.

This chain joins TRBV29-1 and TRBJ1-2, with D unclear. CDR1 and CDR2 from the germline V gene are SQVTM and ANQGSEA. V was shortened by 2 bases and J by 4 bases, with 8 bases between the two germline ends. This CDR3 contains 12 residues. CDR3 sequence reads: CSVEKDLYGYTF. CDR3 sequence (DNA): TGCAGCGTTGAAAAGGACCTCTATGGCTACACCTTC.

V gene TRBV19 combines with J gene TRBJ2-1, with TRBD1 matching 9 bases. V lost 9 bases and J lost 8; bases outside the gene matches: 11. This CDR3 region has 14 residues. Germline CDR1 and CDR2: LNHDA and SQIVND (reference sequence). The CDR3 DNA is TGTGCCAGCGCGCGGGGACAGGGTTTTGATGAGCAGTTCTTC. Translating gives CASARGQGFDEQFF.

This clonotype was counted only a few times. This chain links TRBV30 with TRBJ2-7; 9 nucleotides align to TRBD1. Trimming cost V 1 base and J 3 bases; bases outside gene matches: 7. Germline V CDR1 and CDR2: GTSNPN, SVGIG (reference sequence). CDR3 length equals 15 residues. CDR3 nucleotide sequence: TGTGCCTGGAGTGCATATACAGGGGGCGGCTACGAGCAGTACTTC. Translation gives CAWSAYTGGGYEQYF.

The gene calls are TRBV6-5 and TRBJ2-5; D is uncertain. The CDR3 totals 12 residues. V gave up 0 bases and J gave up 5 bases, with 4 bases separating them. Per the germline V gene, CDR1 is MNHEY and CDR2 is SVGAGI. DNA for the CDR3: TGTGCCAGCAGTTACTCCGGGGAGACCCAGTACTTC. Translated: CASSYSGETQYF.

This clonotype was seen only once. This chain links TRBV28 with TRBJ2-1; 13 bases map to TRBD2. CDR1 is MDHEN, CDR2 SYDVKM, per germline. V was clipped by 6 bases and J by 8 bases; unmatched bases: 7. This CDR3 is built from 15 residues. The CDR3, as DNA: TGTGCCAGCAGCCCAAAGGGACTAGCGGGACATGAGCAGTTCTTC. This codes for CASSPKGLAGHEQFF.

This chain connects TRBV6-2 or TRBV6-3 to TRBJ2-7; TRBD1 is a possible D gene (5 bases). The CDR3 is made up of 13 amino acids. The V and J ends lost 8 bases and 1 base respectively, with 12 bases between them. CDR1 MNHEY and CDR2 SVGEGT come from the germline V gene. The CDR3 nucleotides are TGTGCCAGCGGGGCCGCCTATTCCTACGAGCAGTACTTC. It codes for CASGAAYSYEQYF.

This clonotype was counted at least ten times. V usage is TRBV20-1 and J usage is TRBJ2-7, with 12 bases aligning to TRBD2. This CDR3 has 14 residues. The J segment lost 3 bases and the V segment lost 7 bases, leaving 7 bases of the junction unmatched. Germline-derived CDR1 and CDR2 are DFQATT and SNEGSKA (reference sequence). CDR3 sequence reads: CSVLTSGRRYEQYF. The CDR3 region has the DNA TGCAGTGTCCTAACTAGCGGGAGGCGCTACGAGCAGTACTTC.

This clonotype was recorded many times. The genes are TRBV20-1 and TRBJ1-1, with D perhaps TRBD1 (6 bases). This CDR3 spans 12 amino acids. The germline V gene encodes CDR1 DFQATT and CDR2 SNEGSKA (reference sequence). V dropped 3 bases and J dropped 3 bases, with 8 bases sitting between them. The DNA of the CDR3 is TGCAGTGCTAGGGCAGGGGACACTGAAGCTTTCTTT. This sequence encodes CSARAGDTEAFF.

This clonotype was seen at least ten times. The chain has TRBV30 and TRBJ2-2, with D unresolved. Germline lookup yields CDR1 GTSNPN and CDR2 SVGIG (reference sequence). The germline V and J ends were trimmed by 0 bases and 6 bases, with 2 bases remaining between them. The CDR3 totals 11 residues. CDR3: CAWSVSGELFF. CDR3 nucleotide sequence: TGTGCCTGGAGTGTATCCGGGGAGCTGTTTTTT.

In this sample, this clonotype turned up many times. The chain has TRBV20-1 and TRBJ1-2; D gene ambiguous. The CDR3 is 13 amino acids. Trimming removed 3 bases from V and 7 bases from J, with 15 bases in between. Germline CDR1 is DFQATT and CDR2 is SNEGSKA (reference sequence). The CDR3 region is CSASQEWGSGYTF. In DNA, the CDR3 is TGCAGTGCTAGTCAGGAGTGGGGATCTGGCTACACCTTC.

In nucleotides, the CDR3 is TGTGCCACCAGCAGAGAACGGGACTTGGGCGGGATCGAGGCAAAGACCCAGTACTTC. Encoded protein: CATSRERDLGGIEAKTQYF. This chain connects TRBV15 to TRBJ2-5; tentatively, D is TRBD2 (6 bases). The germline V gene encodes CDR1 LNHNV and CDR2 YYDKDF (reference sequence). V lost 0 bases to trimming and J lost 6 bases, with 26 bases between them. The CDR3 has 19 amino acids.

The rearrangement joins TRBV12-3 or TRBV12-4 to TRBJ1-5, with 10 bases identical to TRBD1. The CDR3 is 16 residues long. V was clipped by 4 bases and J by 3 bases; unmatched bases: 6. CDR3 bases: TGTGCCAGCAGTTCCCGGACAGGGGGTAACAATCAGCCCCAGCATTTT. Its translation: CASSSRTGGNNQPQHF.

This clonotype was observed a single time. V is TRBV2 and J is TRBJ2-6, with a tentative D call TRBD2 (6 bases). This CDR3 comprises 14 residues. CDR1 SNHLY and CDR2 FYNNEI come from the germline V gene. The V gene lost 8 bases and the J gene lost 2 bases, with 10 bases spanning the gap. CDR3 DNA: TGTGCCAGCTTCCCGGGGGCTGGGGCCAACGTCCTGACTTTC. Amino acid sequence: CASFPGAGANVLTF.

V is TRBV19 and J is TRBJ1-5; D possibly corresponds to TRBD1 (5 bases). The V end was cut by 7 bases, the J end by 9 bases, with 16 bases between. Germline V gene sequence: CDR1 LNHDA, CDR2 SQIVND (reference sequence). This CDR3 comprises 13 residues. The DNA for the CDR3 is TGTGCCAGTACTATGACAGCCTTGGGGCCCCAGCATTTT. Encoded protein: CASTMTALGPQHF.

This clonotype is a singleton in its sample. A clone one base away is much larger, so this may be a read error. V is TRBV28 and J is TRBJ2-1; 15 bases align to TRBD2. Germline V gene sequence: CDR1 MDHEN, CDR2 SYDVKM. After removal of 7 bases from V and 7 bases from J, the junction contained 11 bases not matched to a gene. The CDR3 totals 17 residues. The CDR3: CASMGLAGGDHWNEQFF. The CDR3 DNA is TGTGCCAGCATGGGACTAGCGGGAGGAGATCATTGGAATGAGCAGTTCTTC.

Points on this clonotype: At one end the junction does not follow the germline gene, possibly because of a read error. The chain combines TRBV5-1 with TRBJ1-4, with D maybe TRBD1 (6 bases). Looked up from germline, CDR1 is SGHRS and CDR2 is YFSETQ. The CDR3 runs 14 residues. CDR3 sequence (DNA): TGCGCCAGCAGCCTGAAGGGGGGGAATGGAAAACTGTTTTTT. Its protein product is CASSLKGGNGKLFF.